Listed here are 21 T cell receptor beta chains from one sample, sequenced in a study of graft-versus-host responses after intestinal transplantation. Assay used: immunoSEQ multiplex PCR; TCRdb lists only in-frame clones, some missing. The sample consists of fewer than 75,000 clones, 70% to 90% of them appearing once. The sample was PBMCs, taken 26 days after transplant. The receptors originated from a human patient who received an intestinal transplant, so some T cells may come from the graft donor.

The CDR3 DNA follows: TGTGCCAGCAGTGAAACCAGCGGGGGGGCCACAGATACGCAGTATTTT. Its protein is CASSETSGGATDTQYF. This chain uses TRBV2 with TRBJ2-3, with TRBD2 matching 10 bases. Per the germline V gene, CDR1 is SNHLY and CDR2 is FYNNEI. CDR3 length equals 16 residues. Germline trimming cut 2 bases from V and 2 bases from J; bases unmatched to any gene: 4.

This chain links TRBV11-2 with TRBJ2-5; TRBD2 matches 7 bases. The J call may be mistaken, given a closer DNA end match to TRBJ2-7. CDR1 is SGHAT and CDR2 is FQNNGV in the germline V gene. The CDR3 totals 15 residues. CDR3 amino acids: CASSFGAAGFYEQYF. As DNA, the CDR3 is TGTGCCAGCAGCTTTGGTGCAGCGGGGTTCTACGAGCAGTACTTC.

This clone was seen just once. This sequence joins TRBV28 and TRBJ1-2; possibly TRBD1 for D (5 bases). Germline CDR1 is MDHEN and CDR2 is SYDVKM. With 9 bases removed from V and 4 bases from J, the gap between germline ends came to 12 bases. This CDR3 has 12 amino acids. The CDR3 loop is CASRGRAYGYTF. The CDR3 nucleotides read TGTGCCAGTAGGGGCAGGGCCTATGGCTACACCTTC.

The rearrangement links TRBV19 to TRBJ2-3, with TRBD2 matching over 11 bases. From germline, CDR1 is LNHDA and CDR2 SQIVND (reference sequence). The CDR3 spans 15 residues. Trimming at V came to 10 bases and at J to 1 base, leaving 7 bases not matched to a gene. The CDR3 region is CAIQTSGAGTDTQYF. The CDR3 bases are TGTGCCATTCAGACTAGCGGGGCTGGCACAGATACGCAGTATTTT.

The chain joins TRBV6-1 to TRBJ2-3; 8 bases agree with TRBD2. Germline assignment: CDR1 MNHNS and CDR2 SASEGT. This CDR3 contains 14 residues. V gave up 6 bases and J gave up 3 bases; unmatched junction bases: 5. Here the CDR3 reads CASRAGGRTDTQYF. CDR3 bases: TGTGCCAGCAGGGCGGGGGGCCGAACAGATACGCAGTATTTT.

This rearrangement joins TRBV5-1 to TRBJ2-2; TRBD2 aligns across 10 bases. The germline V gene encodes CDR1 SGHRS and CDR2 YFSETQ. J was trimmed by 1 base and V by 2 bases; bases with no gene match: 2. The CDR3 extends over 16 amino acids. The CDR3, as DNA: TGCGCCAGCAGCTTAAGGACTAGCGGGAACACCGGGGAGCTGTTTTTT. Translation gives CASSLRTSGNTGELFF.

This chain links TRBV10-3 with TRBJ2-2; no clear D. V lost 1 base, J lost 1 base, and 7 bases lay in between. The CDR3 is made up of 15 amino acids. In germline, CDR1 is ENHRY, CDR2 SYGVKD. The CDR3 spells CAISEFLRNTGELFF. CDR3 nucleotide sequence: TGTGCCATCAGTGAGTTCCTAAGGAACACCGGGGAGCTGTTTTTT.

The chain carries TRBV7-3 and TRBJ2-1, with 7 bases matching TRBD2. The CDR3 consists of 16 residues. CDR1 SGHTA and CDR2 FQGTGA come from the germline V gene. The ends lost 2 bases at V and 3 bases at J; junction bases unmatched: 7. The DNA for the CDR3 is TGTGCCAGCAGCTTAGGTCGGGGAGGGGACTACAATGAGCAGTTCTTC. Translating gives CASSLGRGGDYNEQFF.

DNA of the CDR3: TGTGCCAGCAGTTTAAGCTTGAGCGGCTCCTACAATGAGCAGTTCTTC. Its translation: CASSLSLSGSYNEQFF. This chain uses TRBV27 with TRBJ2-1; a possible D gene is TRBD2 (5 bases). Trimming removed 2 bases at V and 0 bases at J, with 11 bases between. This CDR3 has 16 amino acids. CDR1 is MNHEY and CDR2 is SMNVEV in the germline V gene (reference sequence).

The chain joins TRBV28 to TRBJ2-3; D possibly corresponds to TRBD2 (5 bases). V was clipped by 3 bases and J by 0 bases, with 13 bases between them. Germline CDR1 and CDR2: MDHEN and SYDVKM. This CDR3 region has 16 residues. Here the CDR3 DNA reads TGTGCCAGCAGTTTGCTAGCCTTTTCTAGCACAGATACGCAGTATTTT. Translated: CASSLLAFSSTDTQYF. The whole variable domain, remainder taken from reference TRBV28 and TRBJ2-3, is DVKVTQSSRYLVKRTGEKVFLECVQDMDHENMFWYRQDPGLGLRLIYFSYDVKMKEKGDIPEGYSVSREKKERFSLILESASTNQTSMYLCASSLLAFSSTDTQYFGPGTRLTVL.

This clone was counted once. The rearrangement joins TRBV5-1 to TRBJ2-7; 9 nucleotides line up with TRBD1. J was trimmed by 0 bases and V by 3 bases; bases with no gene match: 4. Germline CDR1 is SGHRS and CDR2 is YFSETQ. The CDR3 totals 15 residues. This CDR3 is CASSSGTGSSYEQYF. CDR3 bases: TGCGCCAGCAGCTCCGGGACAGGGAGCTCCTACGAGCAGTACTTC. The whole variable domain, remainder taken from reference TRBV5-1 and TRBJ2-7, is KAGVTQTPRYLIKTRGQQVTLSCSPISGHRSVSWYQQTPGQGLQFLFEYFSETQRNKGNFPGRFSGRQFSNSRSEMNVSTLELGDSALYLCASSSGTGSSYEQYFGPGTRLTVT.

The J gene is TRBJ2-7, the V gene TRBV27; TRBD2 matches at 7 bases. With V trimmed by 5 bases and J by 9 bases, 13 bases remained unmatched. Germline V CDR1 and CDR2: MNHEY, SMNVEV (reference sequence). The length of the CDR3 is 14 residues. The CDR3 bases are TGTGCCAGCAGTCCCTGGACCGGGGGGACGGCGCAGTACTTC. Translating it yields CASSPWTGGTAQYF.

This sequence joins TRBV7-2 and TRBJ2-3, with D perhaps TRBD2 (6 bases). The ends were cut back, 6 bases at V and 6 bases at J, with 19 bases in the middle. CDR3 length: 15 amino acids. Looked up from germline, CDR1 is SGHTA and CDR2 is FQGNSA. DNA for the CDR3: TGTGCCAGCAGGTCAGAGTGGCTAGCGTGGGATACGCAGTATTTT. Translating gives CASRSEWLAWDTQYF.

This clone was seen once. This chain connects TRBV23-1 to TRBJ2-7, with TRBD1 as a possible D gene (6 bases). TRBV23-1 is designated an ORF whose function remains uncertain. Trimming removed 4 bases from V and 1 base from J, with 8 bases in between. This CDR3 is 13 amino acids long. The CDR3 bases are TGCGCCAGCAGTCGGGGACAATCCTACGAGCAGTACTTC. This gives the protein CASSRGQSYEQYF.

The chain's CDR3 is CASSQAPASGSTDTQYF. The CDR3 DNA reads TGCGCCAGCAGCCAAGCTCCGGCTAGCGGGAGCACAGATACGCAGTATTTT. The chain is built from TRBV4-1 and TRBJ2-3; the match to TRBD2 covers 8 bases. V was pared by 1 base and J by 0 bases, with 6 bases of the junction left unmatched. Germline lookup yields CDR1 MGHRA and CDR2 YSYEKL. The CDR3 spans 17 residues.

This rearrangement joins TRBV6-5 to TRBJ2-5; 12 nucleotides match TRBD2. The CDR3 runs 12 residues. Per germline, CDR1 MNHEY and CDR2 SVGAGI. Unmatched junction bases numbered 11, after V lost 11 bases and J lost 13 bases. The CDR3 DNA is TGTGCCGTCCGGACTAGCGGGGTGAAACTGTACTTC. Its translation: CAVRTSGVKLYF.

Written as DNA, the CDR3 is TGCGCCAGCAGCCAAATGGCCCTAGACCTCATAAGGGGGATCTATGGCTACACCTTC. It encodes CASSQMALDLIRGIYGYTF. The V call is TRBV4-1, the J call TRBJ1-2; D is perhaps TRBD1 (6 bases). The CDR3 covers 19 residues. V dropped 2 bases and J dropped 4 bases, with 26 bases sitting between them. Germline-derived CDR1 and CDR2 are MGHRA and YSYEKL.

This clone occurred once. The chain combines TRBV4-1 with TRBJ2-1; 10 positions agree with TRBD2. The germline V gene encodes CDR1 MGHRA and CDR2 YSYEKL. V trimming: 0 bases; J trimming: 4 bases; junction bases outside the gene matches: 3. This CDR3 contains 16 residues. The CDR3 is CASSQDGTSVYNEQFF. The DNA for the CDR3 is TGCGCCAGCAGCCAAGACGGGACTAGCGTATACAATGAGCAGTTCTTC.

CDR3 sequence (DNA): TGCGCCAGCAGCCAAGATCCGGCTAGCGGGGTGTATTATGAGCAGTTCTTC. Its protein is CASSQDPASGVYYEQFF. The genes are TRBV4-1 and TRBJ2-1; 9 nucleotides agree with TRBD2. Germline assignment: CDR1 MGHRA and CDR2 YSYEKL. The CDR3 is made up of 17 amino acids. V lost 0 bases to trimming and J lost 8 bases; unmatched junction nucleotides: 11.

V usage is TRBV30 and J usage is TRBJ2-1; 15 bases fit TRBD2. V gave up 2 bases and J gave up 12 bases; unmatched junction bases: 11. The CDR3 consists of 16 residues. Looked up from germline, CDR1 is GTSNPN and CDR2 is SVGIG (reference sequence). The CDR3 loop reads CAWSFWTSGGVSGQFF. The CDR3 DNA follows: TGTGCCTGGAGTTTTTGGACTAGCGGGGGGGTATCCGGGCAGTTCTTC.

This clone was observed a few times. The chain links TRBV27 to TRBJ2-1; the match to TRBD2 covers 11 bases. Unmatched junction bases numbered 2, after V lost 4 bases and J lost 3 bases. From germline, CDR1 is MNHEY and CDR2 SMNVEV (reference sequence). This CDR3 is built from 15 residues. CDR3 nucleotides: TGTGCCAGCAGTTACGGGACTAGCGGCTACAATGAGCAGTTCTTC. This codes for CASSYGTSGYNEQFF.